The clone carrying this TCR beta chain was seen at least ten times. Its target is not known. CDR1 is SGHVS and CDR2 is FQNEAQ in the germline V gene. CDR3 length equals 15 residues. V lost 2 bases and J 5 bases, leaving 13 bases between the germline ends. Pregnant or lactating patients were excluded, as were those with uncontrolled infection or other autoimmune disease. The data stem from a study of T cells in Graves' hyperthyroidism and ophthalmopathy. Study observations and caveats: Ophthalmopathy could be told apart from stable hyperthyroidism with a 13 V-J model. Ophthalmopathy, as predicted by the model, came a median about six months after the prediction.

It was RNA transcripts that yielded the amplified TCR beta CDR3 regions. In the first-round RT-PCR of the TCR CDR3, the HTBI primer set was used. TCRdb redid the calling of the multiplex PCR reads with MiXCR, one entry per CDR3 protein. The table includes more than 300,000 distinct CDR3 sequences, roughly a sixth detected once. The TCR originated in a woman younger than 45 with Graves' hyperthyroidism that later progressed to Graves' ophthalmopathy. Sequencing was carried out using blood. The chain combines TRBV7-8 with TRBJ1-5; D remains ambiguous. The chain's CDR3 is CASSLFNGGDQPQHF. The CDR3 bases are TGTGCCAGCAGCTTATTCAACGGCGGTGATCAGCCCCAGCATTTT.